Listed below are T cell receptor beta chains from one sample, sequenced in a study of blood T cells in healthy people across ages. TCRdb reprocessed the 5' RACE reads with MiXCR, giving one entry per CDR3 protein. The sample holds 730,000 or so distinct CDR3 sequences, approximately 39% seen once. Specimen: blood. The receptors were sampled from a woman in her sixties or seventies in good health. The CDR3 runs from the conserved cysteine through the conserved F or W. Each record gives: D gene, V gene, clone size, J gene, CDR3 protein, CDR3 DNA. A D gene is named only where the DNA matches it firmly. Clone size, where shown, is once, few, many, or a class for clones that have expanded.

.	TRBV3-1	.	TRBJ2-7	CASGQDLDEQYF	TGTGCCAGCGGCCAAGACTTGGACGAGCAGTACTTC
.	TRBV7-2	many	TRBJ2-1	CASSGPGTRNNEQFF	TGTGCCAGCAGCGGCCCCGGGACCCGTAACAATGAGCAGTTCTTC
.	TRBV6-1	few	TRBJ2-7	CASSETLNYEQYF	TGTGCCAGCAGTGAAACCCTCAACTACGAGCAGTACTTC
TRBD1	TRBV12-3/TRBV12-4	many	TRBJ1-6	CASSRQGGDSPLHF	TGTGCCAGCAGTCGACAGGGGGGGGATTCACCCCTCCACTTT
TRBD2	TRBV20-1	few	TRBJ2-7	CSATLQLAGDYEQYF	TGCAGTGCTACCCTTCAACTAGCGGGCGATTACGAGCAGTACTTC
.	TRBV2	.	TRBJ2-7	CATRTETEREQYF	TGTGCCACGAGGACGGAGACCGAAAGGGAGCAGTACTTC
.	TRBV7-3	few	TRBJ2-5	CASSLSGLTQETQYF	TGTGCCAGCAGCCTCTCGGGACTCACGCAAGAGACCCAGTACTTC
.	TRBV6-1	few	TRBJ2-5	CASGQVLQETQYF	TGTGCCAGCGGACAAGTCCTACAAGAGACCCAGTACTTC
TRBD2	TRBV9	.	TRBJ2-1	CASNYYGGGSTNEQFF	TGTGCCAGCAACTACTACGGGGGAGGGTCAACCAATGAGCAGTTCTTC
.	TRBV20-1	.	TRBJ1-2	CSARDMGSGYTF	TGCAGTGCTAGAGATATGGGGTCTGGCTACACCTTC
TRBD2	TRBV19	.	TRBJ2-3	CASSTQGRGGEDTQYF	TGTGCCAGTAGTACTCAAGGGCGGGGGGGCGAAGATACGCAGTATTTT
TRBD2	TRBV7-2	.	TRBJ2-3	CASSLRGGRSDTQYF	TGTGCCAGCAGCTTAAGGGGCGGGAGGTCAGATACGCAGTATTTT
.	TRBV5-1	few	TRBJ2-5	CASSDALGETQYF	TGCGCCAGCAGCGACGCGTTAGGGGAGACCCAGTACTTC
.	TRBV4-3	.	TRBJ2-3	CASSHTADTQYF	TGCGCCAGCAGCCATACGGCAGATACGCAGTATTTT
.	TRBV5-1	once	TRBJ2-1	CASRVGTHLNAQFF	TGCGCCAGCAGGGTCGGGACGCACCTCAATGCGCAGTTCTTC
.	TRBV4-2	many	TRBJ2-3	CASSQDLAYTDTQYF	TGTGCCAGCAGCCAAGACCTAGCGTACACAGATACGCAGTATTTT
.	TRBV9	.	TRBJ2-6	CASSVYAGANVLTF	TGTGCCAGCAGCGTATATGCTGGGGCCAACGTCCTGACTTTC
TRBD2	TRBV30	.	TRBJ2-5	CAWSPGLADQETQYF	TGTGCCTGGAGTCCGGGACTAGCGGACCAAGAGACCCAGTACTTC
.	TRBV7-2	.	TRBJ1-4	CASSLRGNEKLFF	TGTGCCAGCAGCTTGAGGGGTAATGAAAAACTGTTTTTT
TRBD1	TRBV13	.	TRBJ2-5	CASSKRTGAYNEQYF	TGTGCCAGCAGCAAGCGGACAGGGGCATACAATGAGCAGTACTTC
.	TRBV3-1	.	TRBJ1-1	CASSQEGRWAFF	TGTGCCAGCAGCCAAGAGGGCCGGTGGGCTTTCTTT
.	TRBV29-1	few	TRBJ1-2	CSVDGFGYGYTF	TGCAGCGTTGATGGGTTTGGCTATGGCTACACCTTC
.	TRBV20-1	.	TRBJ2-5	CSASRVQETQYF	TGCAGTGCTAGCAGGGTCCAAGAGACCCAGTACTTC
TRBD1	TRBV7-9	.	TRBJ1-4	CASSPLGGQGREKLFF	TGTGCCAGCAGCCCATTGGGGGGACAGGGTCGGGAAAAACTGTTTTTT